Shown below are 3 T cell receptor beta chains from a single sample sequenced in a study of T cells in Graves' hyperthyroidism and ophthalmopathy. From RNA transcripts, TCR beta CDR3 regions were amplified. Researchers ran a first-round RT-PCR on the TCR CDR3 using the HTBI primer set. From the multiplex PCR reads, TCRdb called clonotypes with MiXCR, one entry per CDR3 protein. Of over 450,000 distinct CDR3 sequences listed, more than 15% are singletons. Sequenced sample: blood. These receptors were collected from a woman aged 18-29 years with Graves' ophthalmopathy.

This clonotype was recorded many times. V usage is TRBV28 and J usage is TRBJ2-7; D is perhaps TRBD1 or TRBD2 (6 bases each). The germline CDR1 and CDR2 sequences are MDHEN and SYDVKM. V was cut by 5 bases and J by 0 bases, with 14 bases left in between. This CDR3 has 15 residues. The CDR3 nucleotides read TGTGCCAGCAGTCGGGGGCGGGACCACTCCTACGAGCAGTACTTC. Its protein is CASSRGRDHSYEQYF.

Only a few counts were recorded for this clonotype. CDR3 residues: CASSPGGSGSEQYF. CDR3 bases: TGTGCCAGCAGCCCGGGGGGCTCTGGGAGCGAGCAGTACTTC. The chain uses TRBV6-1 and TRBJ2-7, with a tentative D call TRBD2 (7 bases). The CDR3 consists of 14 residues. Germline CDR1 reads MNHNS; CDR2 reads SASEGT. The V end was cut by 6 bases, the J end by 6 bases, with 18 bases between.

This clonotype was observed many times. V and J are TRBV28 and TRBJ2-7; D is unresolved. Deletions cut 2 bases from V and 3 bases from J, with 5 bases between. The germline V gene has CDR1 MDHEN and CDR2 SYDVKM. This CDR3 comprises 12 residues. CDR3 nucleotide sequence: TGTGCCAGCAGTTTAGACGACTACGAGCAGTACTTC. Translating gives CASSLDDYEQYF. Filled out from reference TRBV28 and TRBJ2-7, the complete variable domain reads DVKVTQSSRYLVKRTGEKVFLECVQDMDHENMFWYRQDPGLGLRLIYFSYDVKMKEKGDIPEGYSVSREKKERFSLILESASTNQTSMYLCASSLDDYEQYFGPGTRLTVT.